These T cell receptor beta chains were read from a single sample in a study of T and B cells in COVID-19 patients. Each CDR3 protein gets one entry after TCRdb re-called the multiplex PCR reads with MiXCR. The repertoire holds around 12,000 distinct CDR3 sequences, with almost 30% as singletons. The source material was blood. These receptor sequences come from a human donor who had recovered from COVID-19. The CDR3 runs from the conserved cysteine through the conserved F or W.

>TRBJ2-3|TRBV6-1
CASRSDYTDTQYF
>TRBJ1-5|TRBV6-5
CASKDREYQPQHF
>TRBJ2-5|TRBV7-3
CASSLAGVTETQYF
>TRBJ2-6|TRBV6-2/TRBV6-3
CASRPTGGGSGANVLTF
>TRBJ2-2|TRBV29-1
CSVELRQGATTGELFF
>TRBJ2-1|TRBV12-3/TRBV12-4
CASSYSGAGEQFF
>TRBJ2-7|TRBV19
CASSIATGTDYEQYF
>TRBJ2-7|TRBV6-2/TRBV6-3
CASSYSPGQEINYEQYF
>TRBJ1-1|TRBV6-1
CASGTRVGEAFF
>TRBJ1-2|TRBV20-1
CSALHPGGGYTF
>TRBJ1-1|TRBV29-1
CSVERQGRNTEAFF
>TRBJ2-2|TRBV19
CASSIDWGTGELFF
>TRBJ1-3|TRBV5-4
CASSVKGNTIYF
>TRBJ1-5|TRBV6-1
CASRLGQASQPQHF
>TRBJ1-5|TRBV6-1
CASRISLNQPQHF
>TRBJ2-2|TRBV18
CASSPPFRGNTGELFF
>TRBJ2-2|TRBV7-3
CASSLRSLADITNTGELFF
>TRBJ2-5|TRBV7-2
CASSLLAAQETQYF
>TRBJ1-1|TRBV15
CATSRGGAGNAEAFF
>TRBJ1-5|TRBV7-6
CASSLAYGDRARQPQHF
>TRBJ1-2|TRBV27
CASSRTGGYGYTF
>TRBJ2-3|TRBV24-1
CATSDFGAADTQYF
>TRBJ2-5|TRBV19
CASSILAEETQYF
>TRBJ1-1|TRBV19
CASRGDRNTEAFF
>TRBJ2-1|TRBV19
CATLRPGLSYNEQFF
>TRBJ1-2|TRBV10-3
CATSGTDYGYTF
>TRBJ2-2|TRBV7-2
CASSSWTGELFF